The source of this T cell receptor beta chain is a study of spatial heterogeneity in lung cancer. Unique molecular identifiers, one per molecule, were present on every TCR cDNA molecule. MiXCR, applied by TCRdb to the 5' RACE reads, yields one record per CDR3 protein. Among fewer than 20,000 distinct CDR3 sequences listed, about 20% were seen once. Findings and limits, study-wide: Blood carried ubiquitous expanded tumor TCRs more at resection than follow-up.

Looked up from germline, CDR1 is MNHNS and CDR2 is SASEGT. V was trimmed by 6 bases and J by 1 base, leaving 12 bases between them. This CDR3 is 14 amino acids long. This clonotype was observed at least ten times. Its target is unknown. Sample time point: sample taken at primary tumor resection. Whole RNA was taken from tumor, nontumor lung or frozen PBMC; it was then sequenced unsorted. The donors comprised about 65 untreated early-stage non-small cell lung cancer patients. The chain recombines TRBV6-1 with TRBJ1-1; no definite D call. The clonotype was recovered from a male donor with early-stage non-small cell lung cancer. This specimen was PBMCs, taken at surgery. DNA of the CDR3: TGTGCCAGCAGCCCTTGGGCTGAGAACACTGAAGCTTTCTTT. Amino acid sequence: CASSPWAENTEAFF.